These T cell receptor beta chains were read from a single sample in a study of immune cell composition in non-small cell lung cancer. Clones were read by immunoSEQ multiplex PCR, and TCRdb kept only the in-frame ones, dropping some. This sample has about 2,300 clones, with around 86% found just once. Sequences were obtained from lung tumor tissue. These receptors all come from a human donor with non-small cell lung cancer. Both conserved end residues are part of each CDR3. The D gene is left open where the match is weak. Size is omitted from some rows. Given values are once, few, many or a class for expanded clones.

14,NA,NA,TRBJ1-2,TRBV18,TGTGCCAGCTCCCCGACCGGGACTGACTATGGCTACACCTTC,CASSPTGTDYGYTF
17,NA,NA,TRBJ2-6,TRBV5-5,TGTGCCAGCAGCGACTACAGGGAGAGATCTGGGGCCAACGTCCTGACTTTC,CASSDYRERSGANVLTF
18,NA,NA,TRBJ1-2,TRBV15,TGTGCCACCAGCAGAGATTTACCCGGAACCTACGCTAGATATGGCTACACCTTC,CATSRDLPGTYARYGYTF
15,few,TRBD2,TRBJ2-2,TRBV19,TGTGCCAGTAGTTGGGGGAGGGCCGGGACCGGGGAGCTGTTTTTT,CASSWGRAGTGELFF
16,NA,TRBD1,TRBJ2-6,TRBV30,TGTGCCTGGAGCCCGACAGGGGGCTATGGGGCCAACGTCCTGACTTTC,CAWSPTGGYGANVLTF
17,NA,TRBD2,TRBJ2-3,TRBV18,TGTGCCAGCTCATCACCCGGGACTAGCGGGACCCAATATACGCAGTATTTT,CASSSPGTSGTQYTQYF
16,NA,NA,TRBJ2-3,TRBV5-1,TGCGCCAGCAGCCCCCCCAGGGCACGGAGCACAGATACGCAGTATTTT,CASSPPRARSTDTQYF
14,NA,TRBD2,TRBJ2-7,TRBV2,TGTGCCAGCAGCATAGCGGGAGTCTCCTACGAGCAGTACTTC,CASSIAGVSYEQYF
14,NA,TRBD1,TRBJ1-1,TRBV29-1,TGCAGCGCTCACCTACAGGGGGCTAACACTGAAGCTTTCTTT,CSAHLQGANTEAFF
13,once,TRBD1,TRBJ1-2,TRBV27,TGTGCCAGCAGTATGACAGGGGAACGTGGCTACACCTTC,CASSMTGERGYTF
15,NA,TRBD2,TRBJ2-1,TRBV19,TGTGCCAGTAGTATAGCGGGAGGGCCTGGTAATGAGCAGTTCTTC,CASSIAGGPGNEQFF
13,NA,TRBD2,TRBJ2-3,TRBV7-2,TGTGCCAGCAGCTTAAGGGAGAGCGGGAGGTTAAATTTT,CASSLRESGRLNF
12,NA,NA,TRBJ1-4,TRBV6-1,TGTGCCAGCAGTGAAGCAGCCGAAAAACTGTTTTTT,CASSEAAEKLFF
12,NA,NA,TRBJ2-2,TRBV25-1,TGTGCCAGCAGAAGCGGCACCGGGGAGCTGTTTTTT,CASRSGTGELFF
16,NA,NA,TRBJ2-7,TRBV5-5,TGTGCCAGCAGCTTGGTGGGGGGACGGCCAGCCTACGAGCAGTACTTC,CASSLVGGRPAYEQYF
12,few,NA,TRBJ1-1,TRBV11-2,TGTGCCAGCAGCGGCAGGGGATCTGGGGCTTTCTTT,CASSGRGSGAFF
19,once,TRBD2,TRBJ2-2,TRBV7-2,TGTGCCAGCAGCTTAGCGGTCTGGGGTAGCGGGGGTCGGAGCGGGGAGCTGTTTTTT,CASSLAVWGSGGRSGELFF
17,NA,TRBD2,TRBJ2-5,TRBV15,TGTGCCACCAGCACCCCTCTTAGCGGGAGGGCCAAAGAGACCCAGTACTTC,CATSTPLSGRAKETQYF
14,NA,NA,TRBJ1-5,TRBV6-6,TGTGCCAGCAGTTACGGTACAGGAAGCCAGCCCCAGCATTTT,CASSYGTGSQPQHF
14,once,NA,TRBJ2-7,TRBV4-2,TGTGCCAGCAGTCCAACGGGACATCCAGTCGAGCAGTACTTC,CASSPTGHPVEQYF
14,NA,NA,TRBJ1-2,TRBV28,TGTGCCAGCAGGGTCGGCGGAGCTAACTATGGCTACACCTTC,CASRVGGANYGYTF
16,NA,NA,TRBJ2-2,TRBV6-1,TGTGTCAGCAGTGAATTGGCAGGGGTGAACACCGGGGAGCTGTTTTTT,CVSSELAGVNTGELFF
15,NA,TRBD2,TRBJ2-7,TRBV7-9,TGTGCCAGCAGCTTAGTGTCGGGAGGGCACTACGAGCAGTACTTC,CASSLVSGGHYEQYF
14,NA,NA,TRBJ2-5,TRBV30,TGTGCCTGGATGGGTTCGGGGTCAGAAGAGACCCAGTACTTC,CAWMGSGSEETQYF
19,few,TRBD2,TRBJ2-4,TRBV4-2,TGTGCCAGCAGCCAAGGGGAGGCTAGCGGGAGCTTAGCCAAAAACATTCAGTACTTC,CASSQGEASGSLAKNIQYF
17,large,TRBD2,TRBJ2-5,TRBV7-8,TGTGCCAGCAGCGCACAGGGACTAGCGGGAGGGTCAGAGACCCAGTACTTC,CASSAQGLAGGSETQYF
16,NA,TRBD2,TRBJ2-2,TRBV7-6,TGTGCCAGCAGCTTAGATAGCGGGAGAGTTACCGGGGAGCTGTTTTTT,CASSLDSGRVTGELFF
17,NA,TRBD2,TRBJ2-1,TRBV9,TGTGCCAGCAGCGTAGGGGTGTCTAGCGGAAATTACAATGAGCAGTTCTTC,CASSVGVSSGNYNEQFF
15,few,TRBD1,TRBJ2-1,TRBV5-1,TGCGCCAGCAGCTTGGACGGGACAGGGGGTTCTGAGCAGTTCTTC,CASSLDGTGGSEQFF
13,NA,TRBD1,TRBJ2-1,TRBV9,TGTGCCAGCAGCTGGGACAGCTACAATGAGCAGTTCTTC,CASSWDSYNEQFF
15,NA,TRBD1,TRBJ2-3,TRBV15,TGTGCCACCAGCACTAACAGGGGGCGGGCAGATACGCAGTATTTT,CATSTNRGRADTQYF
11,NA,TRBD1,TRBJ2-4,TRBV20-1,TGCAGTGCCAGGACAGGGGACATTCAGTACTTC,CSARTGDIQYF
16,NA,TRBD2,TRBJ2-7,TRBV14,TGTGCCAGCAGCCAGGCTAGCGGGAGGACCCCCTACGAGCAGTACTTC,CASSQASGRTPYEQYF
13,NA,NA,TRBJ2-1,TRBV7-3,TGTGCCAGCAGCACTGGGACTCACAATGAGCAGTTCTTC,CASSTGTHNEQFF
15,NA,TRBD1,TRBJ1-2,TRBV19,TGTGCCAGTAGGCCCGCTATCGGGACAGGTGCTGGCTACACCTTC,CASRPAIGTGAGYTF
16,NA,TRBD1,TRBJ2-1,TRBV5-4,TGTGCCAGCAGCTTAGGGACAGGGGGCCGTAACGATGAGCAGTTCTTC,CASSLGTGGRNDEQFF
15,NA,TRBD1,TRBJ1-6,TRBV5-6,TGTGCCAGCGTGGCCTTTGGACAGGGAGGATCACCCCTCCACTTT,CASVAFGQGGSPLHF
13,NA,NA,TRBJ1-1,TRBV7-8,TGTGCCAGCAGACTCGGACAGAACACTGAAGCTTTCTTT,CASRLGQNTEAFF
13,once,NA,TRBJ2-7,TRBV27,TGTGCCAGCAGTTTGGTCAGGGGGGAAGAGCAGTACTTC,CASSLVRGEEQYF
13,NA,NA,TRBJ1-2,TRBV11-2,TGTGCCAGCAGCTTAGACACTTTCTATGGCTACACCTTC,CASSLDTFYGYTF
16,few,NA,TRBJ2-2,TRBV11-3,TGTGCCAGCAGCCGCTCGGGAGAATTGAACACCGGGGAGCTGTTTTTT,CASSRSGELNTGELFF
14,NA,NA,TRBJ1-4,TRBV7-8,TGTGCCAGCAGCTTGGAGGGTGCTAATGAAAAACTGTTTTTT,CASSLEGANEKLFF
15,NA,TRBD1,TRBJ1-4,TRBV11-2,TGTGCCAGCAGCGGGGGGACAGGGTGGTATGAAAAACTGTTTTTT,CASSGGTGWYEKLFF
13,once,NA,TRBJ1-5,TRBV11-2,TGTGCCAGCAGCCAGGGTACGAGTCGGCCCCAGCATTTT,CASSQGTSRPQHF
16,NA,TRBD1,TRBJ2-7,TRBV23-1,TGCGCCAGCAGTCAAGAGGTTCCGGGACAGAGCTACGAGCAGTACTTC,CASSQEVPGQSYEQYF
16,NA,NA,TRBJ1-3,TRBV4-1,TGCGCCAGCAGCCAAGGCCAGGGTAGCTCTGGAAACACCATATATTTT,CASSQGQGSSGNTIYF
15,NA,TRBD2,TRBJ2-1,TRBV5-8,TGTGCCAGCAGCTTGGGTGGACTAGCGTGGGATGAGCAGTTCTTC,CASSLGGLAWDEQFF
13,NA,TRBD1,TRBJ1-4,TRBV11-3,TGTGCCAGCAGAAGGGGGCTGAATGAAAAACTGTTTTTT,CASRRGLNEKLFF
16,NA,NA,TRBJ2-7,TRBV5-4,TGTGCCAGCACAAAAGGCGGGGCGGGGAGCTCCTACGAGCAGTACTTC,CASTKGGAGSSYEQYF
13,NA,NA,TRBJ1-5,TRBV19,TGTGCCAGTAGTGATGGGGGGGGGCAGCCCCAGCATTTT,CASSDGGGQPQHF
13,NA,NA,TRBJ2-3,TRBV6-6,TGTGCCAGCAGTTTCGGAGGTACAGATACGCAGTATTTT,CASSFGGTDTQYF
11,once,NA,TRBJ2-1,TRBV6-5,TGTGCCAGCAGGAAAGGGACTCGGCAGTTCTTC,CASRKGTRQFF
15,NA,TRBD1,TRBJ1-4,TRBV5-1,TGCGCCAGCAGCTTCGGACAGGGGGCCAGTGAAAAACTGTTTTTT,CASSFGQGASEKLFF
15,few,TRBD1,TRBJ2-5,TRBV6-5,TGTGCCAGCAGTTACTCGTGGACAGGGGGAGAGACCCAGTACTTC,CASSYSWTGGETQYF
12,NA,NA,TRBJ2-1,TRBV5-4,TGTGCCAGCAGCCGCGACCGGATCCGGGAGTTCTTC,CASSRDRIREFF